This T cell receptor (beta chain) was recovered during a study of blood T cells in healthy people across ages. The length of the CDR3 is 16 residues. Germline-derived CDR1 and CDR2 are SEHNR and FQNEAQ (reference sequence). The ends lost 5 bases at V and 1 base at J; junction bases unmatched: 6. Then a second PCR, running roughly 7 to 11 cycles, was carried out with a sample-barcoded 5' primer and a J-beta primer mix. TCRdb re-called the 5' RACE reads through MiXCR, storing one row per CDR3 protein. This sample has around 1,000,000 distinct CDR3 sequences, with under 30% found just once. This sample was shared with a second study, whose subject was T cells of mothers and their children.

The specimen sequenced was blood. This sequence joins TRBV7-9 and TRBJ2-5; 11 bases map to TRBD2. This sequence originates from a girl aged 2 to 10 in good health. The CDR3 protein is CASSHPGLAVQETQYF. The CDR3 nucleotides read TGTGCCAGCAGCCACCCGGGACTAGCGGTCCAAGAGACCCAGTACTTC.